This is a list of T cell receptor beta chains from one sample in a study of blood T cell repertoires in COVID-19. Here immunoSEQ multiplex PCR was the method, and the copy in TCRdb shows in-frame clones only, minus some. This sample has 100,000 to 150,000 clones; roughly four fifths occur once, and the top ten carry 16%. The sample taken for sequencing was peripheral blood. The receptors shown here come from a woman aged 45-65 years with acute or convalescent COVID-19. Both conserved end residues are part of each CDR3. The order of the fields is V gene, CDR3 protein.

V: TRBV7-6
CDR3: CASSQSGTGAYEQYF

V: TRBV12-3/TRBV12-4
CDR3: CASSGDWNYGYTF

V: TRBV30
CDR3: CAWSVLGSSYNEQFF

V: TRBV28
CDR3: CASSGNTEAFF

V: TRBV10-2
CDR3: CASRDRGRRGDEQYF

V: TRBV5-1
CDR3: CASSLTGGSGNTIYF

V: TRBV2
CDR3: CASSRDRGTEAFF

V: TRBV19
CDR3: CASSERRGQPQHF

V: TRBV6-5
CDR3: CASTPGTGPYGYTF

V: TRBV19
CDR3: CASSILAGGTDTQYF

V: TRBV7-8
CDR3: CASSLDGTGAREKLFF

V: TRBV29-1
CDR3: CSVGLGTVTEAFF

V: TRBV6-5
CDR3: CASSKRQGADQPQHF

V: TRBV4-1
CDR3: CASSHGQGANYGYTF

V: TRBV19
CDR3: CASSNLRGNNSPLHF

V: TRBV9
CDR3: CASSAGPWKRGADDEQYF

V: TRBV7-2
CDR3: CASSLGLGGVNSPLHF

V: TRBV5-1
CDR3: CASSLDLQVNEKLFF

V: TRBV4-1
CDR3: CASSPHGLRVSNEKLFF

V: TRBV27
CDR3: CASSLLTGESSYNSPLHF

V: TRBV4-1
CDR3: CASSPSYNQPQHF

V: TRBV6-6
CDR3: CASSWEAGELFF

V: TRBV6-5
CDR3: CASRGTGGYGYTF

V: TRBV14
CDR3: CASSQDLQHTEAFF

V: TRBV30
CDR3: CAWSPDRDREFF

V: TRBV5-1
CDR3: CASSLSSVEQYF